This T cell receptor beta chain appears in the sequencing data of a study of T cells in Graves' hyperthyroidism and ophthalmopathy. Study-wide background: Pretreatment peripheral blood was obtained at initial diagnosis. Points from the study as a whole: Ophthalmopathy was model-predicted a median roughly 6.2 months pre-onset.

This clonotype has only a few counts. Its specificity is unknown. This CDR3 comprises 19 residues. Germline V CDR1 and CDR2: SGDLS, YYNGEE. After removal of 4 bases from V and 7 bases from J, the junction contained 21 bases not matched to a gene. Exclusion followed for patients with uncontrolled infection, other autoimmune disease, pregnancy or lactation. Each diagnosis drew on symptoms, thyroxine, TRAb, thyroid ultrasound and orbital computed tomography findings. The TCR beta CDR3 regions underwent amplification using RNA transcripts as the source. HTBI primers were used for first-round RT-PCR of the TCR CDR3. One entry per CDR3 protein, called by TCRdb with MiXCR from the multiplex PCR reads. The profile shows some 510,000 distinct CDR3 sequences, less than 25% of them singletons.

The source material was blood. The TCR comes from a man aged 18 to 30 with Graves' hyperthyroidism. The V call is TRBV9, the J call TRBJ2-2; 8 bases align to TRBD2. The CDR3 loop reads CASSPRRGVRLAKDGELFF. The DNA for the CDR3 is TGTGCCAGCAGCCCGAGACGGGGAGTTAGACTAGCGAAGGACGGGGAGCTGTTTTTT. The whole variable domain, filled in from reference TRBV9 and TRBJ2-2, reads DSGVTQTPKHLITATGQRVTLRCSPRSGDLSVYWYQQSLDQGLQFLIQYYNGEERAKGNILERFSAQQFPDLHSELNLSSLELGDSALYFCASSPRRGVRLAKDGELFFGEGSRLTVL.